A single sample is the source of the 23 T cell receptor beta chains below, sequenced in a study of T cell responses to AZD1222 COVID-19 vaccine. Sequenced by immunoSEQ multiplex PCR; TCRdb stores in-frame clones only, minus some. Seen here are 65,000 to 100,000 clones, about 88% observed once, and the top ten hold 6.9%. The material sequenced was peripheral blood, taken 28 days after the second AZD1222 dose. The receptor set was obtained from an adult who received the AZD1222 COVID-19 vaccine.

V is TRBV4-2 and J is TRBJ2-1, with 11 bases aligning to TRBD2. The CDR3 runs 16 residues. The germline gives CDR1 LGHNA, CDR2 YNFKEQ. Trimming cost V 3 bases and J 6 bases; bases outside gene matches: 7. The CDR3: CASSHLAGGRGNEQFF. CDR3 in DNA: TGTGCCAGCAGCCACCTAGCGGGAGGCAGAGGCAATGAGCAGTTCTTC.

The chain is built from TRBV25-1 and TRBJ1-1; TRBD1 matches 10 bases. The CDR3 runs to 12 residues. Trimming cost V 6 bases and J 9 bases; bases outside gene matches: 4. CDR1 is MGHDK, CDR2 SYGVNS, per germline. CDR3 protein: CASRAGQGKAFF. The CDR3, as DNA: TGTGCCAGCAGAGCGGGACAGGGGAAAGCTTTCTTT.

The chain links TRBV28 to TRBJ2-6; a weak D match, TRBD2 (5 bases). Deletions cut 3 bases from V and 1 base from J, with 7 bases between. Germline loops: CDR1 MDHEN, CDR2 SYDVKM. CDR3 length: 15 amino acids. CDR3 sequence: CASSFTGSGANVLTF. The CDR3 DNA follows: TGTGCCAGCAGTTTCACGGGGTCTGGGGCCAACGTCCTGACTTTC.

The CDR3 sequence is CASSFSGGDGEVKQYF. The CDR3 coding sequence is TGTGCCAGCAGTTTCTCCGGGGGGGACGGCGAAGTCAAGCAGTACTTC. This chain uses TRBV28 with TRBJ2-7, with TRBD2 matching over 8 bases. The CDR3 contains 16 residues. Germline CDR1 is MDHEN and CDR2 is SYDVKM. V lost 3 bases to trimming and J lost 8 bases; unmatched junction nucleotides: 15.

The chain has TRBV30 and TRBJ2-1; TRBD2 aligns across 7 bases. Germline CDR1 and CDR2: GTSNPN and SVGIG (reference sequence). The V and J ends lost 0 bases and 9 bases, in that order; junction bases with no gene match: 8. The CDR3 has 14 amino acids. Here the CDR3 DNA reads TGTGCCTGGAGTGTACAACTAGCGTTATCTGAGCAGTTCTTC. Translating it yields CAWSVQLALSEQFF.

This clone appeared a single time. The chain combines TRBV5-6 with TRBJ2-7; D is undetermined. The ends were cut back, 0 bases at V and 3 bases at J, with 4 bases in the middle. The CDR3 consists of 12 residues. Germline CDR1 SGHDT, CDR2 YYEEEE. CDR3 protein: CASSLGNYEQYF. CDR3 nucleotides: TGTGCCAGCAGCTTGGGGAACTACGAGCAGTACTTC.

This chain uses TRBV18 with TRBJ2-7, with TRBD1 matching over 12 bases. The CDR3 runs to 15 residues. The germline V gene encodes CDR1 KGHSH and CDR2 LQKENI. V lost 5 bases and J lost 9; bases outside the gene matches: 11. The CDR3 region has the DNA TGTGCCAGCTCATCGGTCCGGGACAGGGGGCAATGGCAGTACTTC. As protein: CASSSVRDRGQWQYF.

The chain is built from TRBV4-1 and TRBJ1-6, with D perhaps matching TRBD1 (5 bases). This CDR3 has 16 amino acids. Germline loops: CDR1 MGHRA, CDR2 YSYEKL. Between the trimmed V and J ends, which lost 1 base and 10 bases, there was a span of 17 bases. CDR3 sequence reads: CASSQVIRTRGSPLHF. CDR3 DNA: TGCGCCAGCAGCCAAGTGATAAGAACCCGGGGGTCACCCCTCCACTTT.

The chain employs TRBV25-1 and TRBJ2-3; no reliable D call. Trimming removed 5 bases at V and 1 base at J, with 4 bases between. CDR1 and CDR2 from the germline V gene are MGHDK and SYGVNS. The CDR3 totals 12 residues. CDR3 sequence reads: CASSLGTDTQYF. DNA for the CDR3: TGTGCCAGCAGTTTGGGCACAGATACGCAGTATTTT. The full variable domain, completed using reference TRBV25-1 and TRBJ2-3, is EADIYQTPRYLVIGTGKKITLECSQTMGHDKMYWYQQDPGMELHLIHYSYGVNSTEKGDLSSESTVSRIRTEHFPLTLESARPSHTSQYLCASSLGTDTQYFGPGTRLTVL.

The gene calls are TRBV29-1 and TRBJ2-3; TRBD2 might be the D (5 bases). Germline loops: CDR1 SQVTM, CDR2 ANQGSEA. The CDR3 is made up of 15 amino acids. Trimming took 7 bases from V and 2 from J, leaving 19 bases between them. The CDR3 spells CSGLTLVTYTDTQYF. In nucleotides, the CDR3 is TGCAGCGGGCTAACACTAGTTACTTACACAGATACGCAGTATTTT.

This clone was observed a few times. The chain links TRBV19 to TRBJ2-1; no firm D call. V was trimmed by 5 bases and J by 2 bases, leaving 13 bases between them. The CDR3 loop spans 15 amino acids. Germline lookup yields CDR1 LNHDA and CDR2 SQIVND (reference sequence). CDR3 coding DNA: TGTGCCAGTAGTCCCCTAGGGCCAACCTACAATGAGCAGTTCTTC. Residues: CASSPLGPTYNEQFF.

The chain carries TRBV19 and TRBJ1-2; 9 bases align to TRBD1. The V gene end was trimmed by 1 base and the J gene end by 8 bases; junction bases not matched to a gene: 8. Germline CDR1 is LNHDA and CDR2 is SQIVND (reference sequence). The CDR3 is made up of 15 amino acids. The CDR3: CASSIGDRATWGYTF. Here the CDR3 DNA reads TGTGCCAGTAGTATAGGGGACAGGGCGACGTGGGGCTACACCTTC.

The V and J genes are TRBV2 and TRBJ1-6, with a tentative D call TRBD1 (5 bases). Looked up from germline, CDR1 is SNHLY and CDR2 is FYNNEI. The CDR3 has 13 amino acids. Here the CDR3 reads CAQWGDYNSPLHF. CDR3 DNA: TGTGCGCAGTGGGGGGATTATAATTCACCCCTCCACTTT.

The chain joins TRBV14 to TRBJ2-1; maybe TRBD1 (5 bases). Trimming stripped 0 bases from V and 2 bases from J, with 11 bases between. CDR3 length: 16 residues. Germline CDR1 reads SGHDN; CDR2 reads FVKESK. The CDR3 is CASSQESQGAYNEQFF. For the CDR3, the DNA is TGTGCCAGCAGCCAAGAAAGCCAGGGCGCCTACAATGAGCAGTTCTTC.

The chain uses TRBV30 and TRBJ1-2; possibly TRBD1 for D (5 bases). With 0 bases removed from V and 8 bases from J, the gap between germline ends came to 22 bases. CDR1 and CDR2 from the germline V gene are GTSNPN and SVGIG (reference sequence). This CDR3 contains 16 residues. CDR3 in DNA: TGTGCCTGGAGTGTACAGGCGGGCGGCCTGAAGAGAGGCTACACCTTC. As protein: CAWSVQAGGLKRGYTF. The variable domain in full, with the rest retrieved from reference TRBV30 and TRBJ1-2, is SQTIHQWPATLVQPVGSPLSLECTVEGTSNPNLYWYRQAAGRGLQLLFYSVGIGQISSEVPQNLSASRPQDRQFILSSKKLLLSDSGFYLCAWSVQAGGLKRGYTFGSGTRLTVV.

V usage is TRBV29-1 and J usage is TRBJ1-5; D is possibly TRBD1 (6 bases). Trimming pared 1 base from V and 10 bases from J, leaving 14 bases between. Looked up from germline, CDR1 is SQVTM and CDR2 is ANQGSEA. The CDR3 contains 13 residues. CDR3 residues: CSVEVGGDNPQHF. CDR3 DNA sequence: TGCAGCGTTGAAGTCGGGGGCGACAACCCCCAGCATTTT.

V gene TRBV12-3 or TRBV12-4 combines with J gene TRBJ2-2; D is ambiguous. Trimming took 7 bases from V and 4 from J, leaving 7 bases between them. The CDR3 has 12 residues. Here the CDR3 DNA reads TGTGCCAGCACACTCGTCACCGGGGAGCTGTTTTTT. Amino acids: CASTLVTGELFF.

The chain recombines TRBV6-4 with TRBJ2-2, with TRBD1 matching over 8 bases. V lost 6 bases to trimming and J lost 3 bases; unmatched junction nucleotides: 6. Germline assignment: CDR1 MRHNA and CDR2 SNTAGT. The CDR3 runs to 15 residues. CDR3 bases: TGTGCCAGCAGCCCTACAGGGGGAGACACCGGGGAGCTGTTTTTT. It is translated as CASSPTGGDTGELFF.

The gene calls are TRBV10-1 and TRBJ2-7, with D perhaps matching TRBD1 (6 bases). This CDR3 is 15 amino acids long. With 7 bases removed from V and 0 bases from J, the gap between germline ends came to 16 bases. CDR1 is WNHNN, CDR2 SYGVQD, per germline (reference sequence). The chain's CDR3 is CASTQIDRSSYEQYF. The DNA of the CDR3 is TGCGCCAGCACCCAAATCGACAGGAGCTCCTACGAGCAGTACTTC.

V usage is TRBV18 and J usage is TRBJ1-2; the D is unclear. Trimming shortened V by 4 bases and J by 6 bases, and 15 bases separated the two germline ends. The CDR3 is 14 residues long. CDR1 KGHSH and CDR2 LQKENI come from the germline V gene. The CDR3 coding sequence is TGTGCCAGCTCACTCCGTGGTGAGGCGGATGGCTACACCTTC. This translates into CASSLRGEADGYTF. Based on the CDR3 plus reference TRBV18 and TRBJ1-2, the full variable domain is NAGVMQNPRHLVRRRGQEARLRCSPMKGHSHVYWYRQLPEEGLKFMVYLQKENIIDESGMPKERFSAEFPKEGPSILRIQQVVRGDSAAYFCASSLRGEADGYTFGSGTRLTVV.

The chain carries TRBV14 and TRBJ2-1; 11 bases fit TRBD2. The junction had 9 bases not matched to a gene; V was cut back by 4 bases and J by 4 bases. The V gene's germline CDR1 is SGHDN and CDR2 FVKESK. CDR3 size: 17 residues. The CDR3 region has the DNA TGTGCCAGCAGCCTCCGACCGGGACTAGCGGAATACAATGAGCAGTTCTTC. It codes for CASSLRPGLAEYNEQFF. Full variable domain (rest looked up from reference TRBV14 and TRBJ2-1): EAGVTQFPSHSVIEKGQTVTLRCDPISGHDNLYWYRRVMGKEIKFLLHFVKESKQDESGMPNNRFLAERTGGTYSTLKVQPAELEDSGVYFCASSLRPGLAEYNEQFFGPGTRLTVL.

J is TRBJ1-1 and V is TRBV19; D is uncertain. CDR3 length equals 14 residues. The germline CDR1 and CDR2 sequences are LNHDA and SQIVND (reference sequence). V was pared by 10 bases and J by 1 base, with 16 bases between. The CDR3: CATIRFGRNTEAFF. The CDR3, as DNA: TGTGCCACTATCCGATTCGGCCGGAACACTGAAGCTTTCTTT.

This clone was detected once. The chain uses TRBV2 and TRBJ2-1; 8 bases match TRBD2. The CDR3 totals 17 residues. Germline values: CDR1 SNHLY, CDR2 FYNNEI. J lost 3 bases, V lost 4 bases, and 11 bases had no gene match. CDR3 sequence (DNA): TGTGCCAGCAGTGCTCTAGCGGGCTCAATGGGCTACAATGAGCAGTTCTTC. Protein: CASSALAGSMGYNEQFF. Filled out from reference TRBV2 and TRBJ2-1, the complete variable domain reads EPEVTQTPSHQVTQMGQEVILRCVPISNHLYFYWYRQILGQKVEFLVSFYNNEISEKSEIFDDQFSVERPDGSNFTLKIRSTKLEDSAMYFCASSALAGSMGYNEQFFGPGTRLTVL.